This record covers a single T cell receptor beta chain. Its antigen is not identified. Alongside a J-beta primer mix, a sample-barcoded 5' primer served in a second PCR lasting 7 to 11 cycles. TCRdb re-called the 5' RACE reads with MiXCR, one entry per CDR3 protein. This table has roughly 1.9 million distinct CDR3 sequences, around 40% appearing once. Per-sample PBMC isolation yielded at least 6 million cells. The data originate from a study of blood T cells in healthy people across ages. Whole-study findings and limits: Diversity of TCR beta per million T cells declined in a roughly linear way with age.

This CDR3 is built from 17 residues. Germline CDR1 reads LGHNA; CDR2 reads YSLEER. V lost 0 bases, J lost 4 bases, and 17 bases lay in between. This clonotype originated in a human donor in good health. The chain joins TRBV4-3 to TRBJ2-3; tentatively, D is TRBD2 (7 bases). The sequenced sample was blood. The CDR3 nucleotides read TGCGCCAGCAGCCAAGATTTGCGCGGGGGCTTCGCAGATACGCAGTATTTT. Translation: CASSQDLRGGFADTQYF.